A single sample is the source of the 20 T cell receptor beta chains below, sequenced in a study of CXCR3-negative and CXCR3-positive naive CD8 T cells. General study findings and limits: Against CXCR3-negative naive cells, CXCR3-positive naive cells showed more hydrophobic TRB CDR3s.

The study made its TRB cDNA libraries by 5' RACE, adding UMI labels. From its re-call of the 5' RACE reads, TCRdb lists each CDR3 protein once, without DNA. Its clone listing holds over 150,000 distinct CDR3 sequences. Antigen specificity for these receptors is unknown. Specimen: naive CXCR3+ CD8+ T cells from blood. The sample's subset: CD45RO-CCR7+CD27+CD95- naive CD8+ T cells expressing CXCR3 (TNR3+). These receptors were taken from a human donor in good health. Some clones in this sample may be carry-over from other donors' samples.

The rearrangement uses TRBV12-3 or TRBV12-4 and TRBJ1-5. The CDR3 extends over 12 amino acids. CDR3 in amino acids: CASTSSRQPQHF.

The chain joins TRBV7-9 to TRBJ2-5. There are 14 residues in the CDR3. In germline, CDR1 is SEHNR, CDR2 FQNEAQ (reference sequence). CDR3 sequence: CASSSARVQETQYF. Supplemented by reference TRBV7-9 and TRBJ2-5, the full variable domain reads DTGVSQNPRHKITKRGQNVTFRCDPISEHNRLYWYRQTLGQGPEFLTYFQNEAQLEKSRLLSDRFSAERPKGSFSTLEIQRTEQGDSAMYLCASSSARVQETQYFGPGTRLLVL.

This sequence joins TRBV29-1 and TRBJ2-7; TCRdb's D gene call, TRBD1, goes unchecked for lack of DNA. CDR3 length: 11 residues. CDR1 is SQVTM and CDR2 is ANQGSEA in the germline V gene. CDR3 region: CSVGDGYEQYF.

The chain is built from TRBV7-9 and TRBJ1-2; TCRdb's D call of TRBD1 is untestable without DNA. CDR1 and CDR2 from the germline V gene are SEHNR and FQNEAQ (reference sequence). This CDR3 has 15 residues. The CDR3 loop reads CASSVTGMTTIGYTF.

The rearrangement links TRBV5-8 to TRBJ2-7; TCRdb reports TRBD1, a call that lacks DNA to check it against. The germline CDR1 and CDR2 sequences are SGHTS and YDEGEE. The CDR3 extends over 14 amino acids. This CDR3 is CASSLEGGLWEQYF.

The genes are TRBV9 and TRBJ2-1; as DNA is missing, the TRBD2 call by TCRdb cannot be tested. The CDR3 is 12 amino acids. Germline V gene data show CDR1 as SGDLS and CDR2 as YYNGEE. CDR3 residues: CASSTSAGGQFF.

The J gene is TRBJ1-4, the V gene TRBV12-3 or TRBV12-4. The CDR3 has 12 residues. CDR3 amino acids: CASSSDRGELFF.

The rearrangement links TRBV13 to TRBJ2-3; TCRdb's D call, TRBD1, is unchecked because there is no DNA. Per germline, CDR1 PRHDT and CDR2 FYEKMQ (reference sequence). This CDR3 is built from 14 residues. The CDR3 protein is CASSDTGTTDTQYF.

This sequence joins TRBV4-2 and TRBJ2-1; TCRdb selects TRBD2, and the lack of DNA leaves this call unchecked. This CDR3 contains 16 residues. Germline lookup yields CDR1 LGHNA and CDR2 YNFKEQ. The CDR3 reads CASSQDRTSGDNEQFF.

The V and J genes are TRBV15 and TRBJ1-1. Germline V lookup: CDR1 LNHNV, CDR2 YYDKDF (reference sequence). The CDR3 runs 13 residues. The chain's CDR3 is CATSSSLGTEAFF.

This sequence joins TRBV9 and TRBJ2-5; TCRdb names TRBD2, which stays unverified in the absence of DNA. The germline gives CDR1 SGDLS, CDR2 YYNGEE. The CDR3 consists of 15 residues. The CDR3 loop is CASSVTSGGSGTQYF.

The genes are TRBV7-6 and TRBJ1-1. The CDR3 consists of 13 residues. Per germline, CDR1 SGHVS and CDR2 FNYEAQ. CDR3 sequence: CASSLEQNTEAFF.

This chain uses TRBV7-9 with TRBJ2-1; no DNA is available, so the TRBD1 call from TCRdb remains unchecked. Germline CDR1 reads SEHNR; CDR2 reads FQNEAQ (reference sequence). This CDR3 has 16 amino acids. CDR3 loop: CASSPSEGADYNEQFF.

The chain recombines TRBV7-3 with TRBJ1-5. In germline, CDR1 is SGHTA, CDR2 FQGTGA. This CDR3 spans 13 amino acids. The CDR3 here is CASSLIDGQPQHF.

The chain has TRBV7-9 and TRBJ2-5; the TCRdb D gene call, TRBD2, has no DNA to confirm it. This CDR3 contains 16 residues. Germline assignment: CDR1 SEHNR and CDR2 FQNEAQ (reference sequence). CDR3 loop: CASSLGSGRYIETQYF.

The J gene is TRBJ2-7, the V gene TRBV6-5; TCRdb outputs TRBD1, but without DNA this stays unchecked. The CDR3 runs 14 residues. The germline CDR1 and CDR2 sequences are MNHEY and SVGAGI. CDR3 region: CASSLGTSNYEQYF.

The V gene is TRBV7-2, the J gene TRBJ2-1; TCRdb calls TRBD1, which cannot be checked without DNA. This CDR3 region has 14 residues. The V gene's germline CDR1 is SGHTA and CDR2 FQGNSA. The chain's CDR3 is CASSLGPGHNEQFF.

The genes are TRBV20-1 and TRBJ2-2. This CDR3 region has 13 residues. Germline-derived CDR1 and CDR2 are DFQATT and SNEGSKA (reference sequence). The CDR3 reads CSASRLTTGELFF.

V gene TRBV11-2 combines with J gene TRBJ2-3. Germline-derived CDR1 and CDR2 are SGHAT and FQNNGV. This CDR3 region has 13 residues. This CDR3 reads CASSLISADTQYF.

This chain links TRBV20-1 with TRBJ2-7; the D gene TCRdb calls, TRBD1, cannot be checked with no DNA. Germline loops: CDR1 DFQATT, CDR2 SNEGSKA (reference sequence). The CDR3 loop spans 14 amino acids. The CDR3 is CSVPGGTGTYEQYF.